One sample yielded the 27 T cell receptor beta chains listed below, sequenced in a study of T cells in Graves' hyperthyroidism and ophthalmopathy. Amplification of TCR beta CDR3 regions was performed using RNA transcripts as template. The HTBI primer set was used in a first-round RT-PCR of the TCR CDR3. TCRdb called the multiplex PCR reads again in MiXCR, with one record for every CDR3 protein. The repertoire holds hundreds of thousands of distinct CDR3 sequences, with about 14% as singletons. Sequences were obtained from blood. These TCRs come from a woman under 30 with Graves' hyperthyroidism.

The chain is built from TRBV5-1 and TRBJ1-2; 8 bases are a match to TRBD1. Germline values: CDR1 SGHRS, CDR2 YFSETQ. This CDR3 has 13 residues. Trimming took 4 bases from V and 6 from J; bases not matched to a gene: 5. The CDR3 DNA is TGCGCCAGCAGCCTACAGGGGGAAAATGGCTACACCTTC. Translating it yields CASSLQGENGYTF. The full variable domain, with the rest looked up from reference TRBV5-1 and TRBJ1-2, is KAGVTQTPRYLIKTRGQQVTLSCSPISGHRSVSWYQQTPGQGLQFLFEYFSETQRNKGNFPGRFSGRQFSNSRSEMNVSTLELGDSALYLCASSLQGENGYTFGSGTRLTVV.

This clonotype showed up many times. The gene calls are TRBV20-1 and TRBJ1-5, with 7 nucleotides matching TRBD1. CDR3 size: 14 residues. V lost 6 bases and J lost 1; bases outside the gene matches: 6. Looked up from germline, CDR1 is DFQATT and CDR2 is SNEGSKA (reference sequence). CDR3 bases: TGCAGTGCGGTCCGGGACAGAAGCAATCAGCCCCAGCATTTT. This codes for CSAVRDRSNQPQHF.

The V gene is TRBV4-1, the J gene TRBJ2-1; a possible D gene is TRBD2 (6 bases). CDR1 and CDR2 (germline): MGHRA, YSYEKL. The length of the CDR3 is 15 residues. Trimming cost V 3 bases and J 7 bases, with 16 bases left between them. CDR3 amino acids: CASSHPNPAGNEQFF. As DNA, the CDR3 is TGCGCCAGCAGCCATCCCAACCCCGCGGGGAATGAGCAGTTCTTC.

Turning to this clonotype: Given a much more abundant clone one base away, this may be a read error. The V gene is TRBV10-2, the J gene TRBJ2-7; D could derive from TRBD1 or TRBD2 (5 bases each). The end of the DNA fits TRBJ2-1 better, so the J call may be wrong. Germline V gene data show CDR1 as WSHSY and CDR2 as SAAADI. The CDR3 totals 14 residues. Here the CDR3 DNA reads TGCGCCAGCAGTGAGATGGGGACCCCCTACGAGCAGTTCTTC. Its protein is CASSEMGTPYEQFF.

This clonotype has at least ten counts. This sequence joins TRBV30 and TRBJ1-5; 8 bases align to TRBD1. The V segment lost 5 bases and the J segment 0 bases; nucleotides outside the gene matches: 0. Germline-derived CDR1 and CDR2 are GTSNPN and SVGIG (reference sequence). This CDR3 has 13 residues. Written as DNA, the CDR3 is TGTGCCTGGGGACAGGGTAGCAATCAGCCCCAGCATTTT. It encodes CAWGQGSNQPQHF.

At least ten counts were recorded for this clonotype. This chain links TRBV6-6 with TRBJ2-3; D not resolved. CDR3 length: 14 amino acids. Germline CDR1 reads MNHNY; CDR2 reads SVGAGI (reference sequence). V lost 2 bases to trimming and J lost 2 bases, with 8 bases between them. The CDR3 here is CASSYAESTDTQYF. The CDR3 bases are TGTGCCAGCAGTTACGCGGAGTCCACAGATACGCAGTATTTT.

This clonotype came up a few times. In nucleotides, the CDR3 is TGTGCCAGCAGTGAAATACTAGCGGGGGGTTTTAACCAAGAGACCCAGTACTTC. This encodes CASSEILAGGFNQETQYF. The rearrangement links TRBV6-1 to TRBJ2-5; 12 positions agree with TRBD2. The V and J ends lost 2 bases and 0 bases, in that order; junction bases with no gene match: 7. This CDR3 comprises 18 residues. Germline CDR1 reads MNHNS; CDR2 reads SASEGT.

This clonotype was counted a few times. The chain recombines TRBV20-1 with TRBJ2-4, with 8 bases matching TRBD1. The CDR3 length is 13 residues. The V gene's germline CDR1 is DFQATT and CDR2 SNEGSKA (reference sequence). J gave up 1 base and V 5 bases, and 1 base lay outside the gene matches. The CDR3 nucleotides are TGCAGTGCTCGGGACAGGGCCAAAAACATTCAGTACTTC. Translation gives CSARDRAKNIQYF.

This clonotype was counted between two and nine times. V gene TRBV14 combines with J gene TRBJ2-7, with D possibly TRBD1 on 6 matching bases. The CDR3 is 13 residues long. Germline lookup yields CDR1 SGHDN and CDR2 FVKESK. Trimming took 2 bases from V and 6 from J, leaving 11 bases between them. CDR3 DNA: TGTGCCAGCAGCCAACAGGGGATCGGCGAGCAGTACTTC. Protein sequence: CASSQQGIGEQYF.

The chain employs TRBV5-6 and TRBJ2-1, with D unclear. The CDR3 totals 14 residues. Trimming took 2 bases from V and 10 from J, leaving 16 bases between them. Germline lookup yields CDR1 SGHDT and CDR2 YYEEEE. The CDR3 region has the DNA TGTGCCAGCAGCTTAAGAGACACGGCCTACGAGCAGTTCTTC. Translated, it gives CASSLRDTAYEQFF.

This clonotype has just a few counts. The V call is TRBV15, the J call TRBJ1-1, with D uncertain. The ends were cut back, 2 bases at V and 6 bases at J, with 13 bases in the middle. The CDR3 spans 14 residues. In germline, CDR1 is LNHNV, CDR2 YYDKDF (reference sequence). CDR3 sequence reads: CATSRQPGYAEAFF. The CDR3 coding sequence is TGTGCCACCAGCAGACAACCGGGATATGCTGAAGCTTTCTTT.

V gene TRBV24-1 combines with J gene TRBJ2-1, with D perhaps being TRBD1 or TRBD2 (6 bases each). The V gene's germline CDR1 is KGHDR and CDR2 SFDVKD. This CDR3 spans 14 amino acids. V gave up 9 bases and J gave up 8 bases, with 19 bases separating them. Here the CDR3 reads CATGGHRGSDEQFF. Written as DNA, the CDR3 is TGTGCCACCGGGGGGCACAGAGGTTCCGATGAGCAGTTCTTC.

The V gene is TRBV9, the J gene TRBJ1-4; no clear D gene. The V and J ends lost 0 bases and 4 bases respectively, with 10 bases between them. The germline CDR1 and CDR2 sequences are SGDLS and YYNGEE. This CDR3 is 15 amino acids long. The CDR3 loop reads CASSVEGSYNEKLFF. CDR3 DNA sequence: TGTGCCAGCAGCGTAGAGGGCAGTTATAATGAAAAACTGTTTTTT.

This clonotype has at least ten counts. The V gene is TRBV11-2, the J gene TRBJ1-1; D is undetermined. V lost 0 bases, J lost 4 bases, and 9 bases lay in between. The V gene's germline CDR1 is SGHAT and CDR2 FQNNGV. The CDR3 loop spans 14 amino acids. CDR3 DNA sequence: TGTGCCAGCAGCTTAGAGTATCGGGGCACTGAAGCTTTCTTT. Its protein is CASSLEYRGTEAFF.

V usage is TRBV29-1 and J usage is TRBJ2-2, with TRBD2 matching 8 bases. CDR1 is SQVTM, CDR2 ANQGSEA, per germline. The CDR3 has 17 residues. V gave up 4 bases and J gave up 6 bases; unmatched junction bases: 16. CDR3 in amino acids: CSVVAGGLLGLAGELFF. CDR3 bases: TGCAGCGTTGTGGCGGGAGGCCTTCTGGGACTCGCCGGGGAGCTGTTTTTT.

The DNA of the CDR3 is TGCGCCAGCAGCCAAGGCTTTCGCGGGAAAGCCAGGGAGCTGTTTTTT. Amino acid sequence: CASSQGFRGKARELFF. The chain is built from TRBV4-1 and TRBJ2-2; D is possibly TRBD2 (6 bases). The CDR3 sequence is 16 residues long. V was shortened by 1 base and J by 9 bases, with 18 bases between the two germline ends. CDR1 is MGHRA and CDR2 is YSYEKL in the germline V gene.

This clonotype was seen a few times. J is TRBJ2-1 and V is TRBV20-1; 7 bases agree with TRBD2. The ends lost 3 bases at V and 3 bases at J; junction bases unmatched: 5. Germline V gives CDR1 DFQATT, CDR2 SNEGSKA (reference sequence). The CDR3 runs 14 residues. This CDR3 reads CSARGREDYNEQFF. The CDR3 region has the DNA TGCAGTGCTAGGGGGAGGGAGGACTACAATGAGCAGTTCTTC.

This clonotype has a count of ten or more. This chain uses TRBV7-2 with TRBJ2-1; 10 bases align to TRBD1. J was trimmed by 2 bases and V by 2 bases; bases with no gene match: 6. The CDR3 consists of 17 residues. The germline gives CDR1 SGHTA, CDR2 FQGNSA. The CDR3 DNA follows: TGTGCCAGCAGCTTATTGGGGGACAGGGGCCCCTACAATGAGCAGTTCTTC. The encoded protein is CASSLLGDRGPYNEQFF. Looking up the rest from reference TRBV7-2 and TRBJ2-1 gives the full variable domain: GAGVSQSPSNKVTEKGKDVELRCDPISGHTALYWYRQSLGQGLEFLIYFQGNSAPDKSGLPSDRFSAERTGGSVSTLTIQRTQQEDSAVYLCASSLLGDRGPYNEQFFGPGTRLTVL.

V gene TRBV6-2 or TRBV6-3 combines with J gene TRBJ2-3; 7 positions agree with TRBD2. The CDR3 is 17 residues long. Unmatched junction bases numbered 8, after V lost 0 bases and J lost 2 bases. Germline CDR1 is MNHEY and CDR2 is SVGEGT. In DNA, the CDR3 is TGTGCCAGCAGTTACTCAGGACCAGCGGGATACACAGATACGCAGTATTTT. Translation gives CASSYSGPAGYTDTQYF.

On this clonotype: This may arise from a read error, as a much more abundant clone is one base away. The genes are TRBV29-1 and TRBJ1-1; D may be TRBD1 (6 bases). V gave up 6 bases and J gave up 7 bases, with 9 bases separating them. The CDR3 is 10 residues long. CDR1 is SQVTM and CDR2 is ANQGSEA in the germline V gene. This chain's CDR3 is CSVGQFEAFF. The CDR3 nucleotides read TGCAGCGTCGGACAGTTTGAAGCTTTCTTT.

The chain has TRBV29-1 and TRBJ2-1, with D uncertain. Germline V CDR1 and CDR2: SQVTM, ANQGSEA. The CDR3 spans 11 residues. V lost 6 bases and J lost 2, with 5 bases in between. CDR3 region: CSVTAYNEQFF. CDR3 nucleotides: TGCAGCGTAACAGCCTACAATGAGCAGTTCTTC.

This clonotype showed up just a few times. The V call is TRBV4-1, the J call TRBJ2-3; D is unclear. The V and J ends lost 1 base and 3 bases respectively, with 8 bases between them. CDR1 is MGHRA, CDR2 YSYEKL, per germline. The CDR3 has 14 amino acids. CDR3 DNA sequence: TGCGCCAGCAGCCAAGGGCCAGAAACAGATACGCAGTATTTT. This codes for CASSQGPETDTQYF.

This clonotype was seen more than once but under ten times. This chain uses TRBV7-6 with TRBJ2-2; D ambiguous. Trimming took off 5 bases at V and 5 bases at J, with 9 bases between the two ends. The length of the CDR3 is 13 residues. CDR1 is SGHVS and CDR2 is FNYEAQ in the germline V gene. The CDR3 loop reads CASSVLETGELFF. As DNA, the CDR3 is TGTGCCAGCAGCGTTCTTGAGACCGGGGAGCTGTTTTTT. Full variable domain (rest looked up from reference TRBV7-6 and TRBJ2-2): GAGVSQSPRYKVTKRGQDVALRCDPISGHVSLYWYRQALGQGPEFLTYFNYEAQQDKSGLPNDRFSAERPEGSISTLTIQRTEQRDSAMYRCASSVLETGELFFGEGSRLTVL.

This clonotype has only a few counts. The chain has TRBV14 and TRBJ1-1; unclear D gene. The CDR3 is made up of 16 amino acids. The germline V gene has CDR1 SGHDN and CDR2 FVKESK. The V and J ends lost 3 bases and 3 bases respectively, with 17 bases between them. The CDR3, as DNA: TGTGCCAGCAGCCATCGGAGTCGGTTTAGGTACACTGAAGCTTTCTTT. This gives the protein CASSHRSRFRYTEAFF.

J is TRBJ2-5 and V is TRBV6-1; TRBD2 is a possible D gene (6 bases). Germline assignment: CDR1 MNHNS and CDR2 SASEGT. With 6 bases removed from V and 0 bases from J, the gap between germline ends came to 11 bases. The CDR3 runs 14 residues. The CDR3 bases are TGTGCCAGCAGGGCCGGGACTTACCAAGAGACCCAGTACTTC. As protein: CASRAGTYQETQYF.

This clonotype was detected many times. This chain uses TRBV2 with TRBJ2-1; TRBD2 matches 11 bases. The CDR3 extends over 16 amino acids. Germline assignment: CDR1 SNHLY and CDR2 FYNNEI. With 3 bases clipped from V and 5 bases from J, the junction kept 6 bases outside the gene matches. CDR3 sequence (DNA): TGTGCCAGCAGTGACATATGGGGACTAGCGGACAATGAGCAGTTCTTC. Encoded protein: CASSDIWGLADNEQFF.

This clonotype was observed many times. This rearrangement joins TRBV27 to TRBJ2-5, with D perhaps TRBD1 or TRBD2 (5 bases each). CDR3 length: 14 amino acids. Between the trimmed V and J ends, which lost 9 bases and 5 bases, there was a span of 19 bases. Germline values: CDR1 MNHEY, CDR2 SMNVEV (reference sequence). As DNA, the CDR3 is TGTGCCAGTTCGTTCTGGGGGAAGCGGGAGACCCAGTACTTC. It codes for CASSFWGKRETQYF.